The following is a T cell receptor (beta chain) sequence with its context. The germline gives CDR1 SGDLS, CDR2 YYNGEE. This CDR3 spans 14 amino acids. Trimming cost V 0 bases and J 1 base; bases outside gene matches: 1. This specimen comes from a study of T cell responses to AZD1222 COVID-19 vaccine. Looking at the study overall: Second doses at about 4 or about 12 weeks were pooled.

Produced via immunoSEQ multiplex PCR; TCRdb's table is partial and in-frame only. The sample carries about 96,000 clones, 90% recorded once. Sequenced material: peripheral blood, taken on day 0 of AZD1222 vaccination. The clonotype comes from an adult in good health. The V and J genes are TRBV9 and TRBJ2-7; 7 bases fit TRBD2. In nucleotides, the CDR3 is TGTGCCAGCAGCGTAGACGGGAGGTCCTACGAGCAGTACTTC. This encodes CASSVDGRSYEQYF.